What follows are 28 T cell receptor beta chains derived from one specimen sequenced in a study of PD-L1 blockade in urothelial cancer (dated 2017 in TCRdb). The library was produced with the immunoSEQ multiplex PCR assay. TCRdb limited this immuneACCESS table to in-frame rearrangements with V and J called. A share of clones is missing; checked studies link under half to unresolved V genes, and the rest is unexplained. Recorded for this sample are tens of thousands of clones; about 80% of them occurred a single time. The ten largest account for 3.5% to 4.5% of the sample. Specimen: PBMCs, collected around atezolizumab (anti-PD-L1) treatment. These receptor sequences come from a man between 65 and 85 years old with urothelial cancer.

The chain links TRBV7-2 to TRBJ2-3, with D uncertain. The CDR3 is 14 residues long. The V and J ends lost 3 bases and 7 bases respectively, with 14 bases between them. Germline V CDR1 and CDR2: SGHTA, FQGNSA. The CDR3 DNA sequence: TGTGCCAGCAGCTTGGGTAGGCCCACTAATACGCAGTATTTT. This codes for CASSLGRPTNTQYF.

The rearrangement joins TRBV19 to TRBJ2-3; D call uncertain. The germline CDR1 and CDR2 sequences are LNHDA and SQIVND (reference sequence). Trimming left V 4 bases short and J 5 bases short, with 7 bases between. The CDR3 loop spans 12 amino acids. In DNA, the CDR3 is TGTGCCAGTAGTAGGGCCCGAGATACGCAGTATTTT. Protein: CASSRARDTQYF.

The chain uses TRBV19 and TRBJ2-2; D is possibly TRBD2 (6 bases). The CDR3 totals 16 residues. Germline loops: CDR1 LNHDA, CDR2 SQIVND (reference sequence). The germline V and J ends were trimmed by 4 bases and 6 bases, with 18 bases remaining between them. CDR3 in DNA: TGTGCCAGTAGTACAGGACGGCGGGGATTCGCCGGGGAGCTGTTTTTT. Protein: CASSTGRRGFAGELFF. The whole variable domain, remainder taken from reference TRBV19 and TRBJ2-2, is DGGITQSPKYLFRKEGQNVTLSCEQNLNHDAMYWYRQDPGQGLRLIYYSQIVNDFQKGDIAEGYSVSREKKESFPLTVTSAQKNPTAFYLCASSTGRRGFAGELFFGEGSRLTVL.

This rearrangement joins TRBV15 to TRBJ1-6; 9 bases line up with TRBD1. J lost 5 bases, V lost 4 bases, and 3 bases had no gene match. The CDR3 covers 15 residues. The germline V gene encodes CDR1 LNHNV and CDR2 YYDKDF (reference sequence). For the CDR3, the DNA is TGTGCCACCAGCACCCGACAGGGGGATAATTCACCCCTCCACTTT. This codes for CATSTRQGDNSPLHF.

The chain couples TRBV9 to TRBJ2-1, with TRBD2 identical over 8 bases. V shed 4 bases and J 6 bases; nucleotides not matched to a gene: 9. CDR1 and CDR2 (germline): SGDLS, YYNGEE. The CDR3 totals 15 residues. The CDR3 sequence: CASSPRLAGFNEQFF. The CDR3 DNA sequence: TGTGCCAGCAGCCCCCGGTTAGCGGGATTCAATGAGCAGTTCTTC.

The chain employs TRBV5-1 and TRBJ2-5; 9 nucleotides line up with TRBD1. The germline gives CDR1 SGHRS, CDR2 YFSETQ. The CDR3 totals 14 residues. V lost 4 bases, J lost 3 bases, and 4 bases stayed unmatched. Written as DNA, the CDR3 is TGCGCCAGCAGCAGGTGGACAGGGGAAGAGACCCAGTACTTC. Its translation: CASSRWTGEETQYF.

The chain links TRBV9 to TRBJ1-1; D call uncertain. This CDR3 is 16 amino acids long. With 4 bases removed from V and 1 base from J, the gap between germline ends came to 17 bases. Germline values: CDR1 SGDLS, CDR2 YYNGEE. The CDR3 region is CASSPSMRARNTEAFF. For the CDR3, the DNA is TGTGCCAGCAGCCCGTCAATGAGGGCGCGGAACACTGAAGCTTTCTTT.

The chain is built from TRBV6-1 and TRBJ2-1, with 9 bases matching TRBD1. Germline V CDR1 and CDR2: MNHNS, SASEGT. This CDR3 is 15 amino acids long. V trimming: 4 bases; J trimming: 4 bases; junction bases outside the gene matches: 5. In nucleotides, the CDR3 is TGTGCCAGCAGTGGCCCGGGACAGGGTTACAATGAGCAGTTCTTC. This codes for CASSGPGQGYNEQFF.

The chain is built from TRBV5-1 and TRBJ2-1; 9 bases align to TRBD2. The length of the CDR3 is 18 residues. Unmatched junction bases numbered 16, after V lost 4 bases and J lost 5 bases. Germline CDR1 and CDR2: SGHRS and YFSETQ. The DNA of the CDR3 is TGCGCCAGCAGCCCTAAACTAGCGGGCGGACCAACTAACAATGAGCAGTTCTTC. As protein: CASSPKLAGGPTNNEQFF.

In its sample, this clone was seen once. The chain uses TRBV6-6 and TRBJ1-2; possibly TRBD1 for D (6 bases). The CDR3 is 12 residues long. Germline loops: CDR1 MNHNY, CDR2 SVGAGI (reference sequence). With 8 bases removed from V and 8 bases from J, the gap between germline ends came to 15 bases. The CDR3 spells CASGEGVWGYTF. CDR3 nucleotides: TGTGCCAGCGGGGAGGGGGTGTGGGGCTACACCTTC.

In nucleotides, the CDR3 is TGTGCCATCAGTGGTCAACAGGGCAAACGGGACGAGCAGTACTTC. Its translation is CAISGQQGKRDEQYF. The chain combines TRBV10-3 with TRBJ2-7, with D maybe TRBD1 (6 bases). Trimming removed 4 bases at V and 5 bases at J, with 18 bases between. From germline, CDR1 is ENHRY and CDR2 SYGVKD. CDR3 length: 15 amino acids.

J is TRBJ2-2 and V is TRBV10-3; D is unresolved. Germline assignment: CDR1 ENHRY and CDR2 SYGVKD. The CDR3 is 13 residues long. Between the trimmed V and J ends, which lost 0 bases and 5 bases, there was a span of 4 bases. The CDR3 DNA reads as TGTGCCATCAGTGAGTCCTTTACCGGGGAGCTGTTTTTT. Translating gives CAISESFTGELFF.

This chain joins TRBV4-2 and TRBJ1-5; D might be TRBD1 (6 bases). V lost 0 bases and J lost 6, with 15 bases in between. Per germline, CDR1 LGHNA and CDR2 YNFKEQ. The CDR3 is made up of 16 amino acids. For the CDR3, the DNA is TGTGCCAGCAGCCAAGATCCCCAGAGCAGGGGTCAGCCCCAGCATTTT. The encoded protein is CASSQDPQSRGQPQHF.

The genes are TRBV6-1 and TRBJ2-7, with no clear D. The V end lost 0 bases, the J end lost 3 bases, and 12 bases lay between the germline ends. The CDR3 is 15 residues long. Germline lookup yields CDR1 MNHNS and CDR2 SASEGT. The CDR3 loop reads CASSEALRSNYEQYF. CDR3 nucleotides: TGTGCCAGCAGTGAAGCGCTTCGGAGCAACTACGAGCAGTACTTC.

A single count supports this clone. The V gene is TRBV5-1, the J gene TRBJ2-1; 7 nucleotides agree with TRBD2. V shed 5 bases and J 14 bases; nucleotides not matched to a gene: 19. Germline V gene lookup returns CDR1 SGHRS and CDR2 YFSETQ. The CDR3 totals 15 residues. CDR3 in amino acids: CASRKEAGVYGAEFF. CDR3 nucleotides: TGCGCCAGCAGGAAGGAGGCGGGAGTATATGGGGCGGAGTTCTTC.

The sample holds one count of this clone. The chain has TRBV4-1 and TRBJ1-3; D is unclear. Germline CDR1 is MGHRA and CDR2 is YSYEKL. The V end was cut by 0 bases, the J end by 3 bases, with 18 bases between. The CDR3 length is 18 residues. CDR3 sequence: CASSQDEVAGVFGNTIYF. The CDR3 nucleotides are TGCGCCAGCAGCCAAGATGAGGTGGCGGGTGTATTTGGAAACACCATATATTTT.

J is TRBJ2-5 and V is TRBV11-2; 8 bases align to TRBD2. Germline assignment: CDR1 SGHAT and CDR2 FQNNGV. The V and J ends lost 4 bases and 1 base, in that order; junction bases with no gene match: 8. The CDR3 sequence is 16 residues long. The CDR3 loop reads CASSSLSGGSQETQYF. The CDR3 DNA sequence: TGTGCCAGCAGCTCCCTCAGCGGGGGTTCCCAAGAGACCCAGTACTTC. Full variable domain (rest looked up from reference TRBV11-2 and TRBJ2-5): EAGVAQSPRYKIIEKRQSVAFWCNPISGHATLYWYQQILGQGPKLLIQFQNNGVVDDSQLPKDRFSAERLKGVDSTLKIQPAKLEDSAVYLCASSSLSGGSQETQYFGPGTRLLVL.

This clone has a handful of counts. This rearrangement joins TRBV13 to TRBJ2-7, with D possibly matching TRBD2 (6 bases). V was trimmed by 6 bases and J by 6 bases, leaving 12 bases between them. This CDR3 region has 12 residues. CDR1 is PRHDT, CDR2 FYEKMQ, per germline (reference sequence). CDR3 in amino acids: CASRSGGPEQYF. CDR3 in DNA: TGTGCCAGCAGATCTGGAGGGCCCGAGCAGTACTTC.

This clone has a single count. The chain is built from TRBV5-1 and TRBJ1-4; TRBD1 matches at 10 bases. The CDR3 has 15 residues. With V trimmed by 7 bases and J by 6 bases, 9 bases remained unmatched. CDR1 and CDR2 from the germline V gene are SGHRS and YFSETQ. This chain's CDR3 is CASSEAGTGDEKLFF. The CDR3 region has the DNA TGCGCCAGCTCGGAGGCCGGGACAGGGGATGAAAAACTGTTTTTT.

This clone appeared a single time. This chain joins TRBV7-2 and TRBJ2-7; 8 positions agree with TRBD2. V lost 6 bases, J lost 3 bases, and 10 bases stayed unmatched. This CDR3 comprises 15 residues. Germline V gives CDR1 SGHTA, CDR2 FQGNSA. The CDR3 DNA reads TGTGCCAGCAGTACAACTAGCGGATGGAACTACGAGCAGTACTTC. It is translated as CASSTTSGWNYEQYF.

The CDR3 bases are TGTGCCAGCAGCTTCACTAGCGGGAGTAGCGTTGAGCAGTTCTTC. Translation gives CASSFTSGSSVEQFF. J is TRBJ2-1 and V is TRBV7-3; TRBD2 agrees at 11 bases. The CDR3 is 15 amino acids. Germline CDR1 and CDR2: SGHTA and FQGTGA. Losses at the gene ends were 3 bases for V and 9 bases for J; bases not matched to a gene: 7. The variable domain in full, with the rest retrieved from reference TRBV7-3 and TRBJ2-1, is GAGVSQTPSNKVTEKGKYVELRCDPISGHTALYWYRQSLGQGPEFLIYFQGTGAADDSGLPNDRFFAVRPEGSVSTLKIQRTERGDSAVYLCASSFTSGSSVEQFFGPGTRLTVL.

The chain employs TRBV18 and TRBJ2-7; possibly TRBD1 for D (6 bases). CDR1 and CDR2 (germline): KGHSH, LQKENI. Trimming left V 2 bases short and J 5 bases short, with 16 bases between. CDR3 length: 15 amino acids. The CDR3 is CASSPGQIPIHEQYF. CDR3 nucleotides: TGTGCCAGCTCACCAGGACAGATACCTATCCACGAGCAGTACTTC.

V is TRBV11-3 and J is TRBJ2-7; TRBD2 is a possible D gene (6 bases). Germline CDR1 SGHNT, CDR2 YENEEA. Trimming took off 0 bases at V and 9 bases at J, with 21 bases between the two ends. CDR3 size: 16 residues. The CDR3 nucleotides read TGTGCCAGCAGCTTAGAAAGTATACGGACGGCCGGGGGGCAGTACTTC. It translates to CASSLESIRTAGGQYF. The variable domain in full, with the rest retrieved from reference TRBV11-3 and TRBJ2-7, is EAGVVQSPRYKIIEKKQPVAFWCNPISGHNTLYWYLQNLGQGPELLIRYENEEAVDDSQLPKDRFSAERLKGVDSTLKIQPAELGDSAVYLCASSLESIRTAGGQYFGPGTRLTVT.

The chain has TRBV7-2 and TRBJ2-4; 15 positions agree with TRBD2. The CDR3 is made up of 19 amino acids. Germline-derived CDR1 and CDR2 are SGHTA and FQGNSA. After removal of 3 bases from V and 3 bases from J, the junction contained 9 bases not matched to a gene. CDR3 amino acids: CASSFRTSGGAGGKNIQYF. The CDR3, as DNA: TGTGCCAGCAGCTTTAGGACTAGCGGGGGGGCCGGGGGCAAAAACATTCAGTACTTC.

The chain uses TRBV4-2 and TRBJ1-2; possibly TRBD1 for D (5 bases). From germline, CDR1 is LGHNA and CDR2 YNFKEQ. V lost 0 bases and J lost 3, with 17 bases in between. The CDR3 is made up of 17 amino acids. In DNA form, the CDR3 reads TGTGCCAGCAGCCAAGATCGTCTTGCAGGGACTTACTATGGCTACACCTTC. It translates to CASSQDRLAGTYYGYTF.

The rearrangement uses TRBV9 and TRBJ2-3; TRBD2 might be the D (7 bases). Trimming removed 0 bases at V and 3 bases at J, with 14 bases between. Germline V gives CDR1 SGDLS, CDR2 YYNGEE. CDR3 length: 16 residues. In DNA, the CDR3 is TGTGCCAGCAGCGTAGGCGGGGGCTTGAAGACAGATACGCAGTATTTT. This encodes CASSVGGGLKTDTQYF.

The chain uses TRBV19 and TRBJ1-2; a possible D gene is TRBD1 (6 bases). The germline V gene encodes CDR1 LNHDA and CDR2 SQIVND (reference sequence). V was clipped by 5 bases and J by 4 bases, with 20 bases between them. The CDR3 runs to 16 residues. The DNA of the CDR3 is TGTGCCAGTAGTTCCCACACAGGGACGTCTCGCTATGGCTACACCTTC. Translated, it gives CASSSHTGTSRYGYTF.

The chain uses TRBV13 and TRBJ1-2, with 8 bases that match TRBD1. From germline, CDR1 is PRHDT and CDR2 FYEKMQ (reference sequence). There are 15 residues in the CDR3. Losses at the gene ends were 0 bases for V and 6 bases for J; bases not matched to a gene: 6. The CDR3 sequence: CASSLGAGGLDGYTF. The CDR3 nucleotides read TGTGCCAGCAGCTTAGGCGCAGGGGGCCTGGATGGCTACACCTTC. The variable domain in full, completed from reference TRBV13 and TRBJ1-2, reads AAGVIQSPRHLIKEKRETATLKCYPIPRHDTVYWYQQGPGQDPQFLISFYEKMQSDKGSIPDRFSAQQFSDYHSELNMSSLELGDSALYFCASSLGAGGLDGYTFGSGTRLTVV.